This TCR beta chain comes out of a study of blood T cell repertoires in COVID-19. Study background: Acute and convalescent COVID-19 samples came from the United States, Italy and Spain. T cells, B-cell-depleted T cells, or PBMCs supplied cDNA or gDNA.

Per the original methods: Reference gene primer amplification gave estimated nucleated cell counts. The repertoire was sequenced with immunoSEQ multiplex PCR; TCRdb's copy has only in-frame clones and lacks some. That table supplies the V and J calls and clone size; D and trimming were determined from the DNA. The table includes under 200,000 clones, approximately 92% detected once. The germline V gene has CDR1 SGHRS and CDR2 YFSETQ. The CDR3 is 16 amino acids. V trimming: 0 bases; J trimming: 4 bases; junction bases outside the gene matches: 5. The sequence was collected from a man aged 45 to 65 with acute or convalescent COVID-19. Sequencing was performed on peripheral blood. V usage is TRBV5-1 and J usage is TRBJ2-2; 8 bases are a match to TRBD1. CDR3 amino acids: CASSLGRTGFTGELFF. Here the CDR3 DNA reads TGCGCCAGCAGCTTGGGTAGGACAGGGTTCACCGGGGAGCTGTTTTTT.